The TCR beta chain described here comes from a study of OX40 agonist ivuxolimab in advanced cancers. About the full investigation: Ivuxolimab was a fully human IgG2 agonistic monoclonal antibody targeting the costimulatory receptor OX40 (CD134). Intravenous ivuxolimab was administered to patients every 2 weeks at six dose levels: 0.01, 0.1, 0.3, 1.5, 3 and 10 mg/kg. Among the roughly 54 dose-escalation patients, some 20 had hepatocellular carcinoma, some 15 melanoma, 9 renal cell carcinoma and 9 head and neck cancer. In the dose-escalation cohort, 82.7% of patients were male, and the mean age was roughly 60 years with a range of about 20 to 90. Patients were allowed to have had prior anti-PD-1, anti-PD-L1 or anti-CTLA-4 therapy, and more than 30% of the dose-escalation patients had previously received checkpoint inhibitors. Three dose-escalation patients achieved partial responses, one with hepatocellular carcinoma and two with cutaneous melanoma. Peripheral TCRbeta sequencing aimed to test whether ivuxolimab altered TCR sequence diversity and caused clonal T-cell expansion. The paper describes the monotherapy dose-escalation part (N ≈ 52 patients) of the phase I trial of ivuxolimab.

In the case of this clone: Its antigen is currently not known. No much larger clonotype is one base removed from it; base qualities were not supplied.

Trimming removed 1 base from V and 4 bases from J, leaving 5 bases between the germline ends. CDR1 and CDR2, looked up from the germline V gene (reference sequence), are SGHNT and YYREEE. The CDR3 covers 12 residues, taking in both the cysteine and the phenylalanine. Only the CDR3 portion is preserved as DNA: 36 bases, with reading frame beginning at the first base. The full study reports these points: At doses from 0.1 to 3.0 mg/kg, clonal expansion was seen in both CD4+ and CD8+ blood T cells between baseline and week 6. In the 0.1-3.0 mg/kg groups, partial responders were among the patients with the lowest normalized peripheral clonal expansion, particularly in CD8+ T cells. Low levels of normalized T-cell clonal expansion were also seen in some nonresponding patients. Which antigens the clonally expanded peripheral T cells were specific for was not determined. After ivuxolimab, more expanded clones were found on average in CD8+ T cells than in CD4+ T cells.

Patients with autoimmune disease history or receiving systemic immunosuppression were excluded from the trial. Peripheral blood for TCR sequencing was collected from all dose cohorts at baseline, on cycle 4 day 1, and on cycle 7 day 1. The samples were taken from a phase I, first-in-human, multicenter, open-label dose-escalation trial of ivuxolimab. Adults with locally advanced or metastatic head and neck squamous cell, hepatocellular, melanoma or renal cell carcinoma were enrolled in the trial. Before TCR sequencing, CD4+ and CD8+ T cells were separately sorted from peripheral blood. To sequence the TCRbeta CDR3 region, genomic DNA was isolated from the sorted cells. TCRbeta CDR3 regions were sequenced using the immunoSEQ Assay. What TCRdb holds here is the immuneACCESS table cut down to in-frame rearrangements. Part of the clones is not present; checked against another copy, under half of the missing clones reflect an unresolved V gene, and the others are unexplained. The sample table records approximately 90,000 clones; around nine tenths of these occur just once. The ten largest clones represent 0.79% of the sample.

The rearranged chain carries TRBV5-4 and TRBJ1-2; a tentative D call is TRBD1 (5 bases match). This TCR came from an adult with an advanced solid tumor such as melanoma, head and neck, liver or kidney cancer. This specimen consisted of CD4+ or CD8+ T cells sorted from blood, obtained in a trial of the OX40 agonist ivuxolimab. The CDR3 here reads CASSLRGYGYTF. In nucleotides, the sequence is TGTGCCAGCAGCTTGAGGGGCTATGGCTACACCTTC.